Below are 20 T cell receptor beta chains sequenced from a single sample in a study. TCRdb recomputed calls from the 5' RACE reads with MiXCR, one row per CDR3 protein. The sample carries thousands of distinct CDR3 sequences, less than 55% recorded once. The sorted Tregs were CD4+CD25+CD127-/low cells. Sequencing input: Tregs sorted from a lymph node. The receptors stem from a female donor with breast cancer.

V is TRBV5-1 and J is TRBJ2-3; D tentatively reads TRBD1 or TRBD2 (5 bases each). Germline V gives CDR1 SGHRS, CDR2 YFSETQ. With 5 bases removed from V and 1 base from J, the gap between germline ends came to 5 bases. CDR3 length: 12 amino acids. The CDR3, as DNA: TGCGCCAGCAGGGGGGGCACAGATACGCAGTATTTT. Its translation is CASRGGTDTQYF.

The chain couples TRBV5-1 to TRBJ1-4, with no clear D. CDR3 length: 14 residues. Per germline, CDR1 SGHRS and CDR2 YFSETQ. Trimming took off 4 bases at V and 0 bases at J, with 7 bases between the two ends. CDR3 sequence reads: CASSPRATNEKLFF. The CDR3 DNA follows: TGCGCCAGCAGCCCGAGGGCAACTAATGAAAAACTGTTTTTT.

The chain carries TRBV4-3 and TRBJ2-1; tentatively, D is TRBD1 or TRBD2 (5 bases each). V was clipped by 4 bases and J by 5 bases, with 18 bases between them. CDR1 LGHNA and CDR2 YSLEER come from the germline V gene. The CDR3 sequence is 16 residues long. In DNA form, the CDR3 reads TGCGCCAGCAGCCGGAGGTGGGACGCCACCGACAATGAGCAGTTCTTC. Protein product: CASSRRWDATDNEQFF.

This chain connects TRBV20-1 to TRBJ2-5, with D perhaps matching TRBD1 (7 bases). CDR1 is DFQATT, CDR2 SNEGSKA, per germline (reference sequence). Trimming pared 6 bases from V and 7 bases from J, leaving 24 bases between. The CDR3 contains 15 residues. CDR3 sequence (DNA): TGCAGTGCGCGTCTCTCAGGGGGGAAGTCGGGGACCCAGTACTTC. It codes for CSARLSGGKSGTQYF.

V and J are TRBV19 and TRBJ2-6; unclear D gene. Per the germline V gene, CDR1 is LNHDA and CDR2 is SQIVND (reference sequence). This CDR3 has 20 residues. Trimming cost V 5 bases and J 4 bases, with 27 bases left between them. CDR3 residues: CASSPWSFAKGLVGANVLTF. DNA of the CDR3: TGTGCCAGTAGTCCCTGGTCGTTTGCAAAGGGCCTTGTGGGGGCCAACGTCCTGACTTTC.

This clonotype was seen just once. The chain links TRBV20-1 to TRBJ2-7; 11 bases align to TRBD1. V shed 3 bases and J 3 bases; nucleotides not matched to a gene: 4. Germline V gene sequence: CDR1 DFQATT, CDR2 SNEGSKA (reference sequence). The CDR3 extends over 14 amino acids. The CDR3 DNA reads as TGCAGTGCTAGGTCCGGGACAGGGGGCTACGAGCAGTACTTC. This encodes CSARSGTGGYEQYF.

The chain links TRBV29-1 to TRBJ2-5; D is perhaps TRBD2 (5 bases). Germline CDR1 and CDR2: SQVTM and ANQGSEA. Trimming shortened V by 4 bases and J by 5 bases, and 8 bases separated the two germline ends. The CDR3 contains 11 residues. The chain's CDR3 is CSVVPGETQYF. CDR3 in DNA: TGCAGCGTTGTGCCGGGGGAGACCCAGTACTTC.

This clonotype was counted between two and nine times. This chain uses TRBV9 with TRBJ2-5; tentative D call: TRBD2 (5 bases). CDR3 length: 14 amino acids. The V and J ends lost 0 bases and 4 bases respectively, with 10 bases between them. Germline lookup yields CDR1 SGDLS and CDR2 YYNGEE. The CDR3 loop reads CASSVDLRGETQYF. CDR3 coding DNA: TGTGCCAGCAGCGTAGACCTCCGGGGAGAGACCCAGTACTTC.

This clonotype was observed a handful of times. The chain joins TRBV12-3 or TRBV12-4 to TRBJ1-1; D remains unclear. V lost 3 bases and J 1 base, leaving 3 bases between the germline ends. The CDR3 is 12 amino acids. The CDR3 coding sequence is TGTGCCAGCAGTTTTACGAACACTGAAGCTTTCTTT. It is translated as CASSFTNTEAFF.

The gene calls are TRBV6-1 and TRBJ1-5, with D perhaps matching TRBD1 (6 bases). The CDR3 runs 13 residues. Germline-derived CDR1 and CDR2 are MNHNS and SASEGT. The V gene lost 7 bases and the J gene lost 7 bases, with 14 bases spanning the gap. The CDR3 sequence is CASTPGDSQPQHF. In DNA form, the CDR3 reads TGTGCCAGCACCCCAGGGGACTCCCAGCCCCAGCATTTT.

This chain links TRBV12-3 or TRBV12-4 with TRBJ1-2, with D maybe TRBD1 (5 bases). The CDR3 loop spans 15 amino acids. Trimming took off 6 bases at V and 4 bases at J, with 18 bases between the two ends. CDR3 loop: CASSPSSGQGYGYTF. In nucleotides, the CDR3 is TGTGCCAGCAGCCCGTCTAGTGGGCAGGGCTATGGCTACACCTTC.

This clonotype was counted a few times. V usage is TRBV5-1 and J usage is TRBJ2-1, with D perhaps matching TRBD1 (6 bases). V was pared by 2 bases and J by 7 bases, with 13 bases between. CDR1 SGHRS and CDR2 YFSETQ come from the germline V gene. The CDR3 totals 14 residues. In DNA, the CDR3 is TGCGCCAGCAGCTTTACCACTGGACAGAATGAGCAGTTCTTC. This encodes CASSFTTGQNEQFF.

Points on this clonotype: At one end, the junction sequence differs from germline, possibly due to a read error. The chain couples TRBV7-2 to TRBJ1-1; D is uncertain. This CDR3 comprises 13 residues. From germline, CDR1 is SGHTA and CDR2 FQGNSA. The CDR3 reads CASSLGYTTEASF. The CDR3, as DNA: TGTGCCAGCAGCTTAGGATATACCACTGAAGCTTCCTTT.

The rearrangement joins TRBV25-1 to TRBJ2-2; tentative D call: TRBD1 (5 bases). The CDR3 covers 14 residues. V was pared by 4 bases and J by 3 bases, with 9 bases between. Looked up from germline, CDR1 is MGHDK and CDR2 is SYGVNS. The CDR3 reads CASSGGRDTGELFF. The CDR3 coding sequence is TGTGCCAGCAGTGGAGGCAGGGACACCGGGGAGCTGTTTTTT.

Only a few counts were recorded for this clonotype. V usage is TRBV6-5 and J usage is TRBJ2-1; D gene uncertain. Germline lookup yields CDR1 MNHEY and CDR2 SVGAGI. Trimming removed 6 bases at V and 2 bases at J, with 20 bases between. This CDR3 contains 17 residues. The CDR3 nucleotides are TGTGCCAGCAGCTCTCGAGGTTCAGCCGCAACCTACAATGAGCAGTTCTTC. Translated, it gives CASSSRGSAATYNEQFF.

The chain carries TRBV6-5 and TRBJ2-3, with 8 nucleotides matching TRBD1. The V and J ends lost 8 bases and 4 bases, in that order; junction bases with no gene match: 8. The CDR3 is made up of 14 amino acids. Germline lookup yields CDR1 MNHEY and CDR2 SVGAGI. In nucleotides, the CDR3 is TGTGCCAGCCGGCGCGGGACAGGCGCAGATACGCAGTATTTT. As protein: CASRRGTGADTQYF.

This chain links TRBV10-3 with TRBJ2-7, with 10 bases that match TRBD2. Germline V lookup: CDR1 ENHRY, CDR2 SYGVKD. The length of the CDR3 is 14 residues. V dropped 2 bases and J dropped 2; count of bases not matched to a gene: 0. CDR3 residues: CAISEGTSAYEQYF. CDR3 bases: TGTGCCATCAGTGAGGGGACTAGCGCCTACGAGCAGTACTTC.

This clonotype was observed a handful of times. The gene calls are TRBV7-2 and TRBJ2-3; no firm D call. CDR1 is SGHTA and CDR2 is FQGNSA in the germline V gene. V shed 5 bases and J shed 1 base, with 10 bases lying between them. The CDR3 is 14 residues long. Here the CDR3 reads CASSIVDRTDTQYF. DNA for the CDR3: TGTGCCAGCAGCATAGTTGACCGCACAGATACGCAGTATTTT.

The rearrangement links TRBV12-3 or TRBV12-4 to TRBJ2-7, with TRBD1 identical over 8 bases. The CDR3 spans 16 residues. Trimming at V came to 4 bases and at J to 6 bases, leaving 14 bases not matched to a gene. The CDR3 here is CASSSRFGQGLREQYF. As DNA, the CDR3 is TGTGCCAGCAGTTCCAGATTTGGACAGGGTTTACGCGAGCAGTACTTC.

This clonotype occurred a few times. The V and J genes are TRBV15 and TRBJ1-2, with D unresolved. The germline CDR1 and CDR2 sequences are LNHNV and YYDKDF (reference sequence). The CDR3 is 14 residues long. The V and J ends lost 7 bases and 7 bases respectively, with 19 bases between them. CDR3 amino acids: CATKAREISRGYTF. CDR3 bases: TGTGCCACCAAGGCACGGGAAATTTCGCGTGGCTACACCTTC.